These 25 T cell receptor beta chains originate from one sample sequenced in a study of blood T cell repertoires in COVID-19. Assay: immunoSEQ multiplex PCR; the TCRdb copy retains only in-frame clones and omits some. The data show approximately 230,000 clones, just over 85% seen once. What was sequenced was peripheral blood. The receptor source for this set is a young man who had recovered from COVID-19.

The gene calls are TRBV6-5 and TRBJ1-4; D is possibly TRBD1 (5 bases). Trimming took 4 bases from V and 8 from J, leaving 14 bases between them. The CDR3 is 14 amino acids. CDR1 and CDR2 from the germline V gene are MNHEY and SVGAGI. The CDR3 is CASSSGPGREKLFF. The CDR3 region has the DNA TGTGCCAGCAGTTCAGGGCCCGGTAGGGAAAAACTGTTTTTT.

The CDR3 protein is CASSYTGNSNQPQHF. CDR3 sequence (DNA): TGTGCCAGCAGTTACACAGGGAATAGCAATCAGCCCCAGCATTTT. The genes are TRBV6-5 and TRBJ1-5, with D possibly being TRBD1 (6 bases). The CDR3 consists of 15 residues. Germline V gene sequence: CDR1 MNHEY, CDR2 SVGAGI. V was shortened by 2 bases and J by 0 bases, with 8 bases between the two germline ends.

The chain has TRBV19 and TRBJ1-5; possibly TRBD1 for D (5 bases). The germline V and J ends were trimmed by 5 bases and 4 bases, with 15 bases remaining between them. The CDR3 extends over 15 amino acids. Germline V gives CDR1 LNHDA, CDR2 SQIVND (reference sequence). The CDR3 sequence: CASSSPPRDNQPQHF. The CDR3 DNA reads TGTGCCAGTAGTTCTCCCCCCAGGGATAATCAGCCCCAGCATTTT.

The chain links TRBV6-6 to TRBJ1-5, with TRBD1 matching 7 bases. The germline V gene has CDR1 MNHNY and CDR2 SVGAGI (reference sequence). This CDR3 is built from 14 residues. V shed 6 bases and J 0 bases; nucleotides not matched to a gene: 2. The CDR3 here is CASRGQFSNQPQHF. The CDR3 DNA reads TGTGCCAGCAGGGGACAGTTTAGCAATCAGCCCCAGCATTTT.

This clone appeared a single time. This sequence joins TRBV27 and TRBJ2-3, with 12 bases identical to TRBD1. V lost 6 bases, J lost 4 bases, and 5 bases stayed unmatched. The germline V gene encodes CDR1 MNHEY and CDR2 SMNVEV (reference sequence). CDR3 length: 15 residues. The CDR3 nucleotides read TGTGCCAGCAGCCAGGGACAGGGGGCATCAGATACGCAGTATTTT. Translating it yields CASSQGQGASDTQYF.

This chain connects TRBV4-1 to TRBJ1-3, with a weak D call TRBD1 (5 bases). Germline lookup yields CDR1 MGHRA and CDR2 YSYEKL. Deletions cut 4 bases from V and 1 base from J, with 8 bases between. This CDR3 is built from 14 residues. CDR3 sequence reads: CASSPQGSGNTIYF. The CDR3 bases are TGCGCCAGCAGCCCTCAGGGATCTGGAAACACCATATATTTT.

This chain uses TRBV5-1 with TRBJ1-2; 7 nucleotides line up with TRBD1. J was trimmed by 3 bases and V by 3 bases; bases with no gene match: 8. The CDR3 is made up of 15 amino acids. Per germline, CDR1 SGHRS and CDR2 YFSETQ. The CDR3 DNA is TGCGCCAGCAGCTCCCCAGGGGGTTCTTACTATGGCTACACCTTC. This translates into CASSSPGGSYYGYTF.

The chain employs TRBV5-1 and TRBJ1-3, with TRBD1 matching over 7 bases. The CDR3 has 15 amino acids. Germline V lookup: CDR1 SGHRS, CDR2 YFSETQ. Losses at the gene ends were 4 bases for V and 4 bases for J; bases not matched to a gene: 8. The CDR3 region has the DNA TGCGCCAGCAGCGCGACAGGGTTGGCAGGAAACACCATATATTTT. Its translation is CASSATGLAGNTIYF.

The V call is TRBV2, the J call TRBJ1-1, with 7 bases fitting TRBD1. The CDR3 covers 14 residues. CDR1 SNHLY and CDR2 FYNNEI come from the germline V gene. Germline trimming cut 2 bases from V and 6 bases from J; bases unmatched to any gene: 6. CDR3 sequence reads: CASSERLTGPEAFF. The CDR3 DNA sequence: TGTGCCAGCAGTGAACGGCTGACAGGGCCTGAAGCTTTCTTT. The full variable domain, with the rest looked up from reference TRBV2 and TRBJ1-1, is EPEVTQTPSHQVTQMGQEVILRCVPISNHLYFYWYRQILGQKVEFLVSFYNNEISEKSEIFDDQFSVERPDGSNFTLKIRSTKLEDSAMYFCASSERLTGPEAFFGQGTRLTVV.

The chain couples TRBV20-1 to TRBJ2-3; TRBD2 agrees at 13 bases. Looked up from germline, CDR1 is DFQATT and CDR2 is SNEGSKA (reference sequence). The V gene end was trimmed by 3 bases and the J gene end by 6 bases; junction bases not matched to a gene: 9. CDR3 size: 16 residues. The DNA of the CDR3 is TGCAGTGCTAGTATCAACGGACTAGCGGGAGTGGATACGCAGTATTTT. Protein product: CSASINGLAGVDTQYF.

The J gene is TRBJ2-7, the V gene TRBV18; 10 bases fit TRBD2. Germline V gene sequence: CDR1 KGHSH, CDR2 LQKENI. The CDR3 spans 16 residues. Germline trimming cut 6 bases from V and 0 bases from J; bases unmatched to any gene: 8. DNA of the CDR3: TGTGCCAGCTCCCTAGACACTAGCGGGGCCTCCTACGAGCAGTACTTC. Encoded protein: CASSLDTSGASYEQYF.

The gene calls are TRBV3-1 (or the pseudogene TRBV3-2) and TRBJ1-1; 7 bases align to TRBD1. In germline, CDR1 is LGHDT, CDR2 YNNKEL (reference sequence). Trimming at V came to 6 bases and at J to 10 bases, leaving 8 bases not matched to a gene. The CDR3 covers 12 residues. Here the CDR3 DNA reads TGTGCCAGCAGAAGACAGGGAGTGACAGCTTTCTTT. Translated: CASRRQGVTAFF.

The chain joins TRBV18 to TRBJ1-1, with D unresolved. Trimming removed 3 bases at V and 3 bases at J, with 8 bases between. The CDR3 loop spans 13 amino acids. The germline V gene has CDR1 KGHSH and CDR2 LQKENI. The CDR3 reads CASSPLPDTEAFF. In nucleotides, the CDR3 is TGTGCCAGCTCACCTCTCCCGGACACTGAAGCTTTCTTT.

This clone was detected only once. The rearrangement joins TRBV4-1 to TRBJ1-1, with D possibly being TRBD1 (5 bases). The CDR3 length is 15 residues. V dropped 2 bases and J dropped 3 bases, with 13 bases sitting between them. CDR1 MGHRA and CDR2 YSYEKL come from the germline V gene. The CDR3 reads CASSQWSGGDTEAFF. CDR3 nucleotides: TGCGCCAGCAGCCAATGGTCCGGGGGTGACACTGAAGCTTTCTTT.

A remark on this clone: The final CDR3 position lacks the conserved phenylalanine or tryptophan, pointing to a likely read error. No DNA is shown, since the ends of the CDR3 on it are uncertain; the CDR3 is the one TCRdb lists. Other nucleotide sequences from this sample produce the same CDR3. The V and J genes are TRBV10-2 and TRBJ1-2; TRBD1 is taken as the D call from the table, unchecked against the DNA. The germline gives CDR1 WSHSY, CDR2 SAAADI. The CDR3 has 13 amino acids, counting both end residues. The CDR3: CASSEADRAVRMY.

This chain uses TRBV6-2 or TRBV6-3 with TRBJ1-1; TRBD1 matches 7 bases. CDR1 and CDR2 from the germline V gene are MNHEY and SVGEGT. Trimming took 2 bases from V and 1 from J; bases not matched to a gene: 7. The CDR3 consists of 16 residues. The CDR3 DNA sequence: TGTGCCAGCAGTTACCCGCCGGGACAGAGGAACACTGAAGCTTTCTTT. This gives the protein CASSYPPGQRNTEAFF.

The V and J genes are TRBV5-6 and TRBJ1-4; the match to TRBD1 covers 8 bases. This CDR3 region has 15 residues. The germline CDR1 and CDR2 sequences are SGHDT and YYEEEE. The J segment lost 8 bases and the V segment lost 5 bases, leaving 11 bases of the junction unmatched. The chain's CDR3 is CASRVLRGPQEKLFF. In DNA form, the CDR3 reads TGTGCCAGCAGGGTTCTCAGGGGGCCTCAGGAAAAACTGTTTTTT.

The gene calls are TRBV19 and TRBJ2-7, with a tentative D call TRBD2 (5 bases). The V end was cut by 4 bases, the J end by 4 bases, with 17 bases between. This CDR3 has 15 residues. Germline CDR1 LNHDA, CDR2 SQIVND (reference sequence). The CDR3 region has the DNA TGTGCCAGTAGTAGGGTCGGGGAGTTACGATACGAGCAGTACTTC. Translated: CASSRVGELRYEQYF.

This clone was recorded at least ten times. At the DNA level, this CDR3 is encoded by other sequences in the same sample as well. V usage is TRBV9 and J usage is TRBJ2-1; 11 bases match TRBD2. Germline values: CDR1 SGDLS, CDR2 YYNGEE. J lost 4 bases, V lost 0 bases, and 3 bases had no gene match. This CDR3 region has 16 residues. This CDR3 reads CASSVVSGGAYNEQFF. Written as DNA, the CDR3 is TGTGCCAGCAGCGTAGTTAGCGGGGGGGCTTACAATGAGCAGTTCTTC.

The chain couples TRBV3-1 (or the pseudogene TRBV3-2) to TRBJ2-5; 11 nucleotides match TRBD2. This CDR3 is 16 amino acids long. Germline CDR1 LGHDT, CDR2 YNNKEL (reference sequence). The ends lost 5 bases at V and 2 bases at J; junction bases unmatched: 7. CDR3 loop: CASSSGLAGIQETQYF. The CDR3 DNA sequence: TGTGCCAGCAGCTCCGGACTAGCGGGTATACAAGAGACCCAGTACTTC.

The gene calls are TRBV12-5 and TRBJ1-6; unclear D gene. The ends were cut back, 6 bases at V and 5 bases at J, with 23 bases in the middle. The CDR3 is 18 residues long. Looked up from germline, CDR1 is LGHNT and CDR2 is FRNRAP. CDR3 loop: CASGNRIKYQPDNSPLHF. The CDR3 DNA reads TGTGCTAGTGGAAATCGAATTAAGTACCAACCGGATAATTCACCCCTCCACTTT.

The chain carries TRBV19 and TRBJ1-2, with 9 bases matching TRBD1. Germline assignment: CDR1 LNHDA and CDR2 SQIVND (reference sequence). CDR3 size: 13 residues. Trimming took 10 bases from V and 3 from J; bases not matched to a gene: 6. The CDR3 DNA follows: TGTGCCATTTCAGACAGGGGGGACTATGGCTACACCTTC. This sequence encodes CAISDRGDYGYTF.

The rearrangement links TRBV19 to TRBJ1-2; TRBD1 matches at 8 bases. The germline gives CDR1 LNHDA, CDR2 SQIVND (reference sequence). V gave up 6 bases and J gave up 8 bases; unmatched junction bases: 14. The CDR3 contains 15 residues. CDR3 sequence (DNA): TGTGCCAGTAGCGGCACGGACAGGGCCTCTGGGGGCTACACCTTC. Translation gives CASSGTDRASGGYTF.

The chain recombines TRBV28 with TRBJ2-1; 9 bases agree with TRBD1. The J segment lost 5 bases and the V segment lost 8 bases, leaving 7 bases of the junction unmatched. CDR1 MDHEN and CDR2 SYDVKM come from the germline V gene. This CDR3 is 14 amino acids long. The chain's CDR3 is CASPKGQGNNEQFF. As DNA, the CDR3 is TGTGCCAGCCCGAAGGGACAGGGCAACAATGAGCAGTTCTTC.

This sequence joins TRBV29-1 and TRBJ2-2; tentatively, D is TRBD2 (5 bases). V gave up 3 bases and J gave up 5 bases, with 13 bases separating them. Looked up from germline, CDR1 is SQVTM and CDR2 is ANQGSEA. This CDR3 spans 14 amino acids. CDR3 in DNA: TGCAGCGTTGAGGCCGGGGATTTAACCGGGGAGCTGTTTTTT. It is translated as CSVEAGDLTGELFF.